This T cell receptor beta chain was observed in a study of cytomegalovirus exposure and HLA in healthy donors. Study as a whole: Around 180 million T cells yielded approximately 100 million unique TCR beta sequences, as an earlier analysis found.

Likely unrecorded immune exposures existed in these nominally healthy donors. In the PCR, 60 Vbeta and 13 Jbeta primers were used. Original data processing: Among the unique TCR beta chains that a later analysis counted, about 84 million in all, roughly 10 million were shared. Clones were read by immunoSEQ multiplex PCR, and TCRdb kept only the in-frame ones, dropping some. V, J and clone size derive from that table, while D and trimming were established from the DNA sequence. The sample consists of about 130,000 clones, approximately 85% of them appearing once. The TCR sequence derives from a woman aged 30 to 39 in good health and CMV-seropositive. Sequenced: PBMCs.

The CDR3 loop is CASSPNTGIGNTIYF. The CDR3 DNA sequence: TGTGCCAGCTCACCGAATACAGGGATAGGAAACACCATATATTTT. This rearrangement joins TRBV18 to TRBJ1-3, with TRBD1 as a possible D gene (6 bases). Between the trimmed V and J ends, which lost 3 bases and 4 bases, there was a span of 13 bases. This CDR3 spans 15 amino acids. The germline gives CDR1 KGHSH, CDR2 LQKENI. Looking up the rest from reference TRBV18 and TRBJ1-3 gives the full variable domain: NAGVMQNPRHLVRRRGQEARLRCSPMKGHSHVYWYRQLPEEGLKFMVYLQKENIIDESGMPKERFSAEFPKEGPSILRIQQVVRGDSAAYFCASSPNTGIGNTIYFGEGSWLTVV.